These 22 T cell receptor beta chains were sequenced from one sample in a study of CD8 T cells in Susac syndrome. Roughly 0.5 to 1 ug RNA was reverse transcribed with random hexamers. TCRdb reprocessed the immunoSEQ multiplex PCR reads via MiXCR and lists one record per CDR3 protein. The sample includes around 130,000 distinct CDR3 sequences, roughly 94% of them seen just once. The sequenced sample was CD4+ T cells from PBMCs. These receptors all stem from a human donor with multiple sclerosis.

The V call is TRBV7-2, the J call TRBJ2-2, with TRBD2 identical over 11 bases. This CDR3 is 15 amino acids long. V dropped 5 bases and J dropped 5; count of bases not matched to a gene: 4. Per the germline V gene, CDR1 is SGHTA and CDR2 is FQGNSA. DNA of the CDR3: TGTGCCAGCAGCCCCACTAGCGGGGGAACCGGGGAGCTGTTTTTT. It encodes CASSPTSGGTGELFF.

The count of this clonotype is one. This chain connects TRBV25-1 to TRBJ2-2, with D possibly being TRBD1 or TRBD2 (5 bases each). This CDR3 is 16 amino acids long. The V end was cut by 1 base, the J end by 0 bases, with 9 bases between. CDR1 MGHDK and CDR2 SYGVNS come from the germline V gene. The DNA of the CDR3 is TGTGCCAGCAGTGAATCGGGGACCTCGAACACCGGGGAGCTGTTTTTT. It translates to CASSESGTSNTGELFF.

The chain combines TRBV10-3 with TRBJ1-5; D is ambiguous. The germline V gene encodes CDR1 ENHRY and CDR2 SYGVKD. This CDR3 has 14 amino acids. V lost 11 bases and J lost 0, with 14 bases in between. The CDR3 here is CAGNGRNSNQPQHF. The CDR3 DNA follows: TGTGCCGGAAACGGGAGGAATAGCAATCAGCCCCAGCATTTT.

This chain joins TRBV5-6 and TRBJ2-3; D unclear. V lost 0 bases and J lost 5, with 13 bases in between. This CDR3 comprises 15 residues. Germline V gene sequence: CDR1 SGHDT, CDR2 YYEEEE. The CDR3 sequence is CASSLAFGVEDTQYF. The CDR3 coding sequence is TGTGCCAGCAGCTTGGCTTTTGGGGTTGAAGATACGCAGTATTTT.

V and J are TRBV27 and TRBJ2-1, with TRBD2 matching 13 bases. The CDR3 extends over 19 amino acids. Germline-derived CDR1 and CDR2 are MNHEY and SMNVEV (reference sequence). V was clipped by 3 bases and J by 6 bases; unmatched bases: 14. The CDR3 nucleotides read TGTGCCAGCAGTTTCTCCTCTATGCACTGGACTAGCGGGAGCAATGAGCAGTTCTTC. Translating it yields CASSFSSMHWTSGSNEQFF.

This clonotype was seen just once. The rearrangement joins TRBV4-1 to TRBJ1-2; the D gene is possibly TRBD1 (5 bases). Germline values: CDR1 MGHRA, CDR2 YSYEKL. The CDR3 runs 16 residues. The V and J ends lost 3 bases and 4 bases respectively, with 18 bases between them. The CDR3 nucleotides read TGCGCCAGCAGCCATTCCCCGGGACTCACGGCCTATGGCTACACCTTC. Encoded protein: CASSHSPGLTAYGYTF.

The count of this clonotype is one. The V gene is TRBV30, the J gene TRBJ1-3; D unresolved. This CDR3 region has 13 residues. Trimming took 8 bases from V and 3 from J, leaving 14 bases between them. Germline V lookup: CDR1 GTSNPN, CDR2 SVGIG (reference sequence). The CDR3 DNA reads as TGTGCCGGGGATATCTCTGGTGGAAACACCATATATTTT. Translated: CAGDISGGNTIYF.

On this clonotype itself: A junction boundary mismatches the germline segment, possibly from a read error. The chain employs TRBV20-1 and TRBJ1-3; TRBD1 aligns across 9 bases. This CDR3 is built from 16 residues. The V gene's germline CDR1 is DFQATT and CDR2 SNEGSKA (reference sequence). CDR3: CSAREDRGSRGSTIYF. The CDR3 coding sequence is TGCAGTGCTAGAGAAGACAGGGGGTCGCGGGGAAGCACCATATATTTT.

CDR3 DNA sequence: TGTGCCAGCAGCGTAGGAGACACCATATATTTT. This translates into CASSVGDTIYF. This chain links TRBV9 with TRBJ1-3, with no clear D. V was cut by 0 bases and J by 8 bases, with 3 bases left in between. The germline V gene has CDR1 SGDLS and CDR2 YYNGEE. The CDR3 sequence is 11 residues long.

The chain carries TRBV6-1 and TRBJ2-7; tentatively, D is TRBD2 (5 bases). The CDR3 is 14 residues long. CDR1 is MNHNS and CDR2 is SASEGT in the germline V gene. Trimming stripped 8 bases from V and 6 bases from J, with 20 bases between. The CDR3 nucleotides read TGTGCCAGCGGACTTCTGAGGTCCCACGGCGAGCAGTACTTC. It yields the protein CASGLLRSHGEQYF.

The chain links TRBV30 to TRBJ2-7; D is undetermined. CDR1 is GTSNPN, CDR2 SVGIG, per germline (reference sequence). The CDR3 runs to 12 residues. V dropped 4 bases and J dropped 8 bases, with 15 bases sitting between them. CDR3: CAWKPPGIKQYF. The CDR3, as DNA: TGTGCCTGGAAGCCTCCGGGTATCAAGCAGTACTTC.

This sequence joins TRBV12-3 or TRBV12-4 and TRBJ2-7; tentatively, D is TRBD2 (5 bases). Trimming removed 6 bases from V and 3 bases from J, with 9 bases in between. The CDR3 runs 12 residues. The CDR3 protein is CASRLGFYEQYF. As DNA, the CDR3 is TGTGCCAGCAGACTAGGATTCTACGAGCAGTACTTC.

The sample holds one count of this clonotype. The chain recombines TRBV29-1 with TRBJ2-7, with D perhaps being TRBD1 or TRBD2 (5 bases each). CDR1 and CDR2 (germline): SQVTM, ANQGSEA. The V end was cut by 2 bases, the J end by 5 bases, with 13 bases between. CDR3 length equals 13 residues. The CDR3 nucleotides read TGCAGCGTTGAATTTCAGAGGGGTAACGAGCAGTACTTC. It specifies CSVEFQRGNEQYF.

This chain joins TRBV10-3 and TRBJ2-7; TRBD2 aligns across 8 bases. The germline V gene encodes CDR1 ENHRY and CDR2 SYGVKD. V dropped 6 bases and J dropped 7; count of bases not matched to a gene: 8. This CDR3 comprises 13 residues. DNA for the CDR3: TGTGCCATCAGCCTAGCGGGCTTGGCTGAGCAGTACTTC. This codes for CAISLAGLAEQYF.

The chain joins TRBV7-2 to TRBJ2-3, with 8 positions matching TRBD2. J was trimmed by 2 bases and V by 0 bases; bases with no gene match: 4. Germline values: CDR1 SGHTA, CDR2 FQGNSA. This CDR3 comprises 16 residues. The CDR3 loop is CASSLAGTRPTDTQYF. The CDR3 DNA is TGTGCCAGCAGCTTAGCAGGGACTAGACCCACAGATACGCAGTATTTT.

This chain joins TRBV3-1 and TRBJ2-5; D perhaps matches TRBD2 (6 bases). CDR1 is LGHDT, CDR2 YNNKEL, per germline (reference sequence). This CDR3 region has 15 residues. Trimming took off 0 bases at V and 2 bases at J, with 10 bases between the two ends. In DNA, the CDR3 is TGTGCCAGCAGCCAAGATTGGGGGGTACAAGAGACCCAGTACTTC. It specifies CASSQDWGVQETQYF.

The chain uses TRBV4-1 and TRBJ2-3; 7 positions match TRBD2. V lost 3 bases, J lost 2 bases, and 8 bases stayed unmatched. The germline gives CDR1 MGHRA, CDR2 YSYEKL. The CDR3 has 16 amino acids. The CDR3, as DNA: TGCGCCAGCAGCCAGGGAGCGGGGCCAACCACAGATACGCAGTATTTT. It codes for CASSQGAGPTTDTQYF.

This CDR3 reads CASSHRPASPLHF. The CDR3 nucleotides are TGTGCCAGCAGCCACCGTCCGGCTTCACCCCTCCACTTT. The chain employs TRBV3-1 and TRBJ1-6; no clear D. Germline V gene data show CDR1 as LGHDT and CDR2 as YNNKEL (reference sequence). The CDR3 is made up of 13 amino acids. V gave up 3 bases and J gave up 9 bases, with 9 bases separating them.

The J gene is TRBJ1-3, the V gene TRBV3-1; no definite D call. Germline V lookup: CDR1 LGHDT, CDR2 YNNKEL (reference sequence). Trimming cost V 4 bases and J 0 bases, with 10 bases left between them. This CDR3 has 15 residues. The CDR3 sequence: CASSLMGPSGNTIYF. The CDR3 nucleotides are TGTGCCAGCAGCCTGATGGGCCCCTCTGGAAACACCATATATTTT.

This chain links TRBV6-6 with TRBJ2-5, with TRBD2 matching over 8 bases. The germline CDR1 and CDR2 sequences are MNHNY and SVGAGI (reference sequence). CDR3 length: 14 residues. The junction had 5 bases not matched to a gene; V was cut back by 5 bases and J by 3 bases. The CDR3 sequence: CASSNTAGEETQYF. The CDR3 DNA sequence: TGTGCCAGCAGTAACACAGCGGGAGAAGAGACCCAGTACTTC.

The chain uses TRBV19 and TRBJ2-7, with D possibly TRBD1 on 8 matching bases. This CDR3 is 14 amino acids long. V was shortened by 5 bases and J by 6 bases, with 17 bases between the two germline ends. The V gene's germline CDR1 is LNHDA and CDR2 SQIVND (reference sequence). CDR3 DNA: TGTGCCAGTAGTCGGGAGGACAGGGTCGGCGAGCAGTACTTC. It yields the protein CASSREDRVGEQYF.

The rearrangement joins TRBV29-1 to TRBJ2-7; either TRBD1 or TRBD2 may fit D (5 bases each). Germline V gene lookup returns CDR1 SQVTM and CDR2 ANQGSEA. The CDR3 runs to 13 residues. Trimming took off 6 bases at V and 5 bases at J, with 17 bases between the two ends. The CDR3 sequence: CSVRVGRGDEQYF. DNA for the CDR3: TGCAGCGTGAGGGTCGGAAGGGGCGACGAGCAGTACTTC.